This T cell receptor (beta chain) derives from a study of OX40 agonist ivuxolimab in advanced cancers. Describing the broader study: The costimulatory receptor OX40 (CD134) was targeted by ivuxolimab, a fully human IgG2 agonistic monoclonal antibody. Intravenous ivuxolimab was administered to patients every 2 weeks at six dose levels: 0.01, 0.1, 0.3, 1.5, 3 and 10 mg/kg. Among the 52 dose-escalation patients, roughly 20 had hepatocellular carcinoma, about 15 melanoma, 9 renal cell carcinoma and 9 head and neck cancer. In the dose-escalation cohort, around 80% of patients were male, and the mean age was 60 years with a range of 23 to 79. Patients were allowed to have had prior anti-PD-1, anti-PD-L1 or anti-CTLA-4 therapy, and 30% to 40% of the dose-escalation patients had previously received checkpoint inhibitors. Partial responses were achieved by three dose-escalation patients, of whom one had hepatocellular carcinoma and two had cutaneous melanoma. Peripheral TCRbeta sequencing aimed to test whether ivuxolimab altered TCR sequence diversity and caused clonal T-cell expansion. The monotherapy dose-escalation portion (N of about 50 patients) of the phase I ivuxolimab trial is reported in the paper.

The trial excluded patients who had a history of autoimmune disease or who were on systemic immunosuppression. Peripheral blood for TCR sequencing was collected from all dose cohorts at baseline, on cycle 4 day 1, and on cycle 7 day 1. Samples were obtained from an open-label, multicenter, first-in-human phase I dose-escalation trial of ivuxolimab. The trial enrolled adults with locally advanced or metastatic head and neck squamous cell, hepatocellular, melanoma or renal cell carcinoma. Before TCR sequencing, CD4+ and CD8+ T cells were separately sorted from peripheral blood. Genomic DNA was extracted from sorted cells for sequencing of the TCRbeta CDR3 region. TCRbeta CDR3 regions were sequenced using the immunoSEQ Assay. TCRdb retrieved this table from immuneACCESS and kept in-frame rearrangements only. Not all clones are present; in checked studies, unresolved V genes account for under half, and no reason is known for the remainder. Within this sample are approximately 65,000 clones, with roughly nine tenths of them counted one time only. The ten biggest clones cover 4% of the sample.

Concerning this clone itself: Its antigen target is currently unknown. No clone much larger than this one lies a single base away; base qualities are absent.

The germline V gene gives CDR1 as SGHRS and CDR2 as YFSETQ. The CDR3 holds 15 amino acids from the cysteine to the phenylalanine. The sequence is cut down to CDR3 DNA, 45 bases in frame from base 1. V is reduced by 5 bases and J by 1 base, leaving a spacing of 15 bases between them. The full study reports these points: Low levels of normalized T-cell clonal expansion were also seen in some patients who did not respond. After ivuxolimab, expanded clones were on average more numerous among CD8+ T cells than among CD4+ T cells. In the 0.1-3.0 mg/kg groups, partial responders were among the patients with the lowest normalized peripheral clonal expansion, particularly in CD8+ T cells. At doses of 0.1 to 3.0 mg/kg, clonal expansion of both CD4+ and CD8+ blood T cells was observed from baseline to week 6. The antigen specificity of the clonally expanded peripheral T cells was not determined.

The TCR sequence derives from an adult with an advanced solid tumor such as melanoma, head and neck, liver or kidney cancer. The rearrangement combines TRBV5-1 with TRBJ1-1; 5 matching bases give a weak D call of TRBD1. The sample consisted of CD4+ or CD8+ T cells sorted from blood, taken in a trial of the OX40 agonist ivuxolimab. CDR3 reads: CASRTFLGTNTEAFF. The DNA sequence reads TGCGCCAGCAGGACCTTTTTGGGGACGAACACTGAAGCTTTCTTT. With all but the CDR3 taken from the reference TRBV5-1 and TRBJ1-1 genes, the full variable domain is: KAGVTQTPRYLIKTRGQQVTLSCSPISGHRSVSWYQQTPGQGLQFLFEYFSETQRNKGNFPGRFSGRQFSNSRSEMNVSTLELGDSALYLCASRTFLGTNTEAFFGQGTRLTVV.